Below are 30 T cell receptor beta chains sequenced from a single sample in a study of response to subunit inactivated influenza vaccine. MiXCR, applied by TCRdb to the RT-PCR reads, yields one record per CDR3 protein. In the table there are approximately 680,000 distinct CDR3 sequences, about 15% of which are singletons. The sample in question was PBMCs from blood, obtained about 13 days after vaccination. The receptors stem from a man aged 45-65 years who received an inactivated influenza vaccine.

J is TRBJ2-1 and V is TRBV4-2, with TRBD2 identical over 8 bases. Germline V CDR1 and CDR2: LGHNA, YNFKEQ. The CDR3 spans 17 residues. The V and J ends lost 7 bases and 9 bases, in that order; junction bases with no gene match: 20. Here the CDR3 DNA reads TGTGCCAGCACCCCCCATGATTCGGGAGGGCCCTCTGCTGAGCAGTTCTTC. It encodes CASTPHDSGGPSAEQFF.

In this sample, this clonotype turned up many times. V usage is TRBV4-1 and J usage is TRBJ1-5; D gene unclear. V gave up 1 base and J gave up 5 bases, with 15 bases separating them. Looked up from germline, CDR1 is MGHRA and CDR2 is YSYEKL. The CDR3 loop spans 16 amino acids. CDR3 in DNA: TGCGCCAGCAGCCAAGGACTTGATAAGCCATATCAGCCCCAGCATTTT. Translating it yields CASSQGLDKPYQPQHF.

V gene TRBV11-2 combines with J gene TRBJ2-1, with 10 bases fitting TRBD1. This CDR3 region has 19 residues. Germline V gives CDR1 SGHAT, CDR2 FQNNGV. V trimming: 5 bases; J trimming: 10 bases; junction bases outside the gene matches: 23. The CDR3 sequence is CASSTRDRGGGLPGMEQFF. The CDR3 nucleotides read TGTGCCAGCAGCACCCGGGACAGGGGCGGCGGACTCCCCGGGATGGAGCAGTTCTTC.

CDR3 sequence: CASSARDLSYEQYF. CDR3 coding DNA: TGTGCCAGCAGCGCCCGGGACCTTTCCTACGAGCAGTACTTC. This sequence joins TRBV9 and TRBJ2-7; D might be TRBD1 or TRBD2, each matching 5 bases. In germline, CDR1 is SGDLS, CDR2 YYNGEE. The V gene lost 3 bases and the J gene lost 1 base, with 11 bases spanning the gap. The CDR3 loop spans 14 amino acids. The variable domain in full, completed from reference TRBV9 and TRBJ2-7, reads DSGVTQTPKHLITATGQRVTLRCSPRSGDLSVYWYQQSLDQGLQFLIQYYNGEERAKGNILERFSAQQFPDLHSELNLSSLELGDSALYFCASSARDLSYEQYFGPGTRLTVT.

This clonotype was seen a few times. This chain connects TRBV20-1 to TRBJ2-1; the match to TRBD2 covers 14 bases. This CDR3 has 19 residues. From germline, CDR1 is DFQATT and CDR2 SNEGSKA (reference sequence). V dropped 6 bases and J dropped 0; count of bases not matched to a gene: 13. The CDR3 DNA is TGCAGTGCAGACCGGGGACTAGCGGGAGTAGGAGTCTCCTACAATGAGCAGTTCTTC. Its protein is CSADRGLAGVGVSYNEQFF.

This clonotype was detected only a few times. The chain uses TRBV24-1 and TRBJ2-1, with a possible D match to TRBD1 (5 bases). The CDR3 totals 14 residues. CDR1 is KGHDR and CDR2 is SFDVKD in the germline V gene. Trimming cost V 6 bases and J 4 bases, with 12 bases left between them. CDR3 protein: CATSSSAGYNEQFF. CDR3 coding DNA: TGTGCCACCAGTTCCAGCGCAGGGTACAATGAGCAGTTCTTC.

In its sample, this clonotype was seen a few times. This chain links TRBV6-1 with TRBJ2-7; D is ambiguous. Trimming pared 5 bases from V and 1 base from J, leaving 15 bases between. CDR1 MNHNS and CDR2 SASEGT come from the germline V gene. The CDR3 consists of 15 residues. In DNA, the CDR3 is TGTGCCAGCAGTCCCTCCCCGGGCAGTTCCTACGAGCAGTACTTC. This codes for CASSPSPGSSYEQYF.

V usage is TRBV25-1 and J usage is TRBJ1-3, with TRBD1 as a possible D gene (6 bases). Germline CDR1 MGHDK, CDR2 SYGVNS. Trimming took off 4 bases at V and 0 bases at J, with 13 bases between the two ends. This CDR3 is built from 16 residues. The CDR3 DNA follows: TGTGCCAGCAGTGGGGGGGCTGGAGTCTCTGGAAACACCATATATTTT. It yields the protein CASSGGAGVSGNTIYF.

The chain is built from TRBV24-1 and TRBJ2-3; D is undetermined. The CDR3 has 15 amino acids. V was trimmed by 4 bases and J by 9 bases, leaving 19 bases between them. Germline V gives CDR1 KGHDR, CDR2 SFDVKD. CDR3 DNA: TGTGCCACCAGTGACCGTGGGTCGGACCGAGGAACGCAGTATTTT. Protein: CATSDRGSDRGTQYF.

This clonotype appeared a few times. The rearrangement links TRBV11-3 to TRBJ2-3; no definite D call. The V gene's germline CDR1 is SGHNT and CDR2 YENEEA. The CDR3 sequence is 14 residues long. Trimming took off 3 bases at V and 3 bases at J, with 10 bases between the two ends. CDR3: CASSFSDYTDTQYF. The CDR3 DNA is TGTGCCAGCAGCTTCTCTGATTATACAGATACGCAGTATTTT.

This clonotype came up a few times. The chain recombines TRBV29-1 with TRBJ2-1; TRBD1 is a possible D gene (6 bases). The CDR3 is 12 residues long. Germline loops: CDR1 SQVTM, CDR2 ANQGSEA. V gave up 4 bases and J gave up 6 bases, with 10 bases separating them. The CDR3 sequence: CSVAGGRNEQFF. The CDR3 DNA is TGCAGCGTTGCTGGGGGCCGCAATGAGCAGTTCTTC.

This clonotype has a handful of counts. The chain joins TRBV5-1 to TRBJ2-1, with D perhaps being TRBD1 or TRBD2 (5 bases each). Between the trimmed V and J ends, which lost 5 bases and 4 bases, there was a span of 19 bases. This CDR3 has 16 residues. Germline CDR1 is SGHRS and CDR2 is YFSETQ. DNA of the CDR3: TGCGCCAGCAGTCACACGGGACCTTCGACATACAATGAGCAGTTCTTC. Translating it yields CASSHTGPSTYNEQFF.

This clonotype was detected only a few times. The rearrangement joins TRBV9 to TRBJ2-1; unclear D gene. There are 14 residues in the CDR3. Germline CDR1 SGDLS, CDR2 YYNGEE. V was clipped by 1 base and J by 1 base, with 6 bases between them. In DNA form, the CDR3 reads TGTGCCAGCAGCGTATACTCTTCCTACAATGAGCAGTTCTTC. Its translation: CASSVYSSYNEQFF.

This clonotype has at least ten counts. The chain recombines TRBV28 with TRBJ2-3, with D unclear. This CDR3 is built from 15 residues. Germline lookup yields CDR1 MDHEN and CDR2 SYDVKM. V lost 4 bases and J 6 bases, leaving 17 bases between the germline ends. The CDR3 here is CASSSVRRPGDTQYF. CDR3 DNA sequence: TGTGCCAGCAGTTCGGTGCGTAGGCCCGGGGATACGCAGTATTTT.

This CDR3 reads CASSLGGLTTNEKLFF. The CDR3 DNA sequence: TGCGCCAGCAGCTTGGGGGGACTGACAACTAATGAAAAACTGTTTTTT. The genes are TRBV5-1 and TRBJ1-4; weak D call: TRBD1 (5 bases). CDR3 length: 16 residues. Trimming left V 0 bases short and J 0 bases short, with 9 bases between. Germline values: CDR1 SGHRS, CDR2 YFSETQ.

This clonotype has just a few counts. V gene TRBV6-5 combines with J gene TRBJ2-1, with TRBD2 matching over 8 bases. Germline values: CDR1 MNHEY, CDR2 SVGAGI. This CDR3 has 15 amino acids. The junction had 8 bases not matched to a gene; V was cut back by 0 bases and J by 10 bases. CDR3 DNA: TGTGCCAGCAGTTACTCGGGAGCGGGAGTAGGGGAGCAGTTCTTC. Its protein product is CASSYSGAGVGEQFF.

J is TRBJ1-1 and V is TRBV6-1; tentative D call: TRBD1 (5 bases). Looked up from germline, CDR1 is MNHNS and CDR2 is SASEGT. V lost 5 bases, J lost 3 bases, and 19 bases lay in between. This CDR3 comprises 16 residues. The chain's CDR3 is CASSPAPRGGDTEAFF. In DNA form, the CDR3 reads TGTGCCAGCAGTCCTGCCCCACGGGGAGGGGACACTGAAGCTTTCTTT.

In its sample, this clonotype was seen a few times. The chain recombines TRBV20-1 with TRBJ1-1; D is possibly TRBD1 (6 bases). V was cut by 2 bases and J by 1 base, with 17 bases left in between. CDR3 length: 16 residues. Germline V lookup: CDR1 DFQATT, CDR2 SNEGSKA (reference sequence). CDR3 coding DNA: TGCAGTGCTAGATCCCTCCAGGGGAGGTGGAACACTGAAGCTTTCTTT. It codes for CSARSLQGRWNTEAFF.

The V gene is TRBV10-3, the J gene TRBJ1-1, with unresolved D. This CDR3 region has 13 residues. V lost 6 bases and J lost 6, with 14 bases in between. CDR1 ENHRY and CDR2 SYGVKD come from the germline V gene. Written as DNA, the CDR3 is TGTGCCATCAGACCCGACCCACGGGCTGAAGCTTTCTTT. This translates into CAIRPDPRAEAFF.

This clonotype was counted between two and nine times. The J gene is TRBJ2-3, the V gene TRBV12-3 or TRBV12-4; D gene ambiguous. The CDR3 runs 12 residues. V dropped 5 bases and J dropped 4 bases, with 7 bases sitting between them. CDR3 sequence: CASSPYADTQYF. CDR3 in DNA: TGTGCCAGCAGTCCATATGCAGATACGCAGTATTTT.

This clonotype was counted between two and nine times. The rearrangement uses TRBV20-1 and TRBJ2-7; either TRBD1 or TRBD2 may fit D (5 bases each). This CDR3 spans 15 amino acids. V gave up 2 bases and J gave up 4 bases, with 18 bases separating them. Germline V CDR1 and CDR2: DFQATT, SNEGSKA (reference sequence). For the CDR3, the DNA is TGCAGTGCTAGAACCCATCCTGGGGGAGATTACGAGCAGTACTTC. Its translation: CSARTHPGGDYEQYF.

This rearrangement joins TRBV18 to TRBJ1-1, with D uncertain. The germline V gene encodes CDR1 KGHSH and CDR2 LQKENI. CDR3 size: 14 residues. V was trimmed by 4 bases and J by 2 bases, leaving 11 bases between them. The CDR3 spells CASSLQPANTEAFF. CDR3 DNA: TGTGCCAGCTCACTCCAGCCCGCCAACACTGAAGCTTTCTTT.

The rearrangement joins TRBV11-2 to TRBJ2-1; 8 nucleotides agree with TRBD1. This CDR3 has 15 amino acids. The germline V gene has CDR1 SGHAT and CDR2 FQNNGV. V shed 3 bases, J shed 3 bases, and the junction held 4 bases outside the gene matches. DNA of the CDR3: TGTGCCAGCAGCTTGAAGGACAGGGACTACAATGAGCAGTTCTTC. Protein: CASSLKDRDYNEQFF.

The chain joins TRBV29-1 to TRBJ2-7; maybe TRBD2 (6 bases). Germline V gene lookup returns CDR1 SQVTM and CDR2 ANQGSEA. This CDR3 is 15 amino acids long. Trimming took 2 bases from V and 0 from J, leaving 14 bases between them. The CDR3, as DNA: TGCAGCGTTGAATCATTTATCGGGAGCTCCTACGAGCAGTACTTC. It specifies CSVESFIGSSYEQYF.

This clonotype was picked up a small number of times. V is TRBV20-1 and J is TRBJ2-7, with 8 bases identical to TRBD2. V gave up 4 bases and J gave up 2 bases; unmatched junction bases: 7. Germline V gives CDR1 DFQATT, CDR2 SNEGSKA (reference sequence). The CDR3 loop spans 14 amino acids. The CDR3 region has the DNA TGCAGTGCTAAAAGACGGGAGGGAGCCTACGAGCAGTACTTC. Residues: CSAKRREGAYEQYF.

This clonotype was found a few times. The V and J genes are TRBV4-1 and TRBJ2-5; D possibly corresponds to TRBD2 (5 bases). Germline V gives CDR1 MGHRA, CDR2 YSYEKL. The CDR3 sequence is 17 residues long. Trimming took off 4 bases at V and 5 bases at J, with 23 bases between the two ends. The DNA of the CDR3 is TGCGCCAGCAGCCCCGGACTGGGTTCTGAGACGAGGGAGACCCAGTACTTC. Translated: CASSPGLGSETRETQYF.

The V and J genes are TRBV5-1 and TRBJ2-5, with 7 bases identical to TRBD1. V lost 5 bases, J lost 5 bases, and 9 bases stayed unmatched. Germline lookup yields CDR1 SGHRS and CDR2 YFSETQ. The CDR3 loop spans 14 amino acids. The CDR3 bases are TGCGCCAGCAGTCTCGGGACAGCCGGGGAGACCCAGTACTTC. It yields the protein CASSLGTAGETQYF.

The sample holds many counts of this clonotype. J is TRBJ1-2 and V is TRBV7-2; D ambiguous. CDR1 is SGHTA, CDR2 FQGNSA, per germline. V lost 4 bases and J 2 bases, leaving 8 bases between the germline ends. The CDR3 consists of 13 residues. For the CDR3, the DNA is TGTGCCAGCAGCTCCGCATTGAACTATGGCTACACCTTC. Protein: CASSSALNYGYTF. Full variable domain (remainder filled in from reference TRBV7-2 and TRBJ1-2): GAGVSQSPSNKVTEKGKDVELRCDPISGHTALYWYRQSLGQGLEFLIYFQGNSAPDKSGLPSDRFSAERTGGSVSTLTIQRTQQEDSAVYLCASSSALNYGYTFGSGTRLTVV.

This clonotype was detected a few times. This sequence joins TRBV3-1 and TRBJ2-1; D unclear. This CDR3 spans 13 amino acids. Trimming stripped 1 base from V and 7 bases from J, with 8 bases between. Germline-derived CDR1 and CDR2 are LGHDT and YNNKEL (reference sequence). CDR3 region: CASSQGVVNEQFF. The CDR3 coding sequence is TGTGCCAGCAGCCAAGGGGTAGTGAATGAGCAGTTCTTC.

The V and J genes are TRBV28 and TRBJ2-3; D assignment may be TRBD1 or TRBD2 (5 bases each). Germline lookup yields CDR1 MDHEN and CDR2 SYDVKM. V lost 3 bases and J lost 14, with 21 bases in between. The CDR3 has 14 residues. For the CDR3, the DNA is TGTGCCAGCAGTTTGCGTCGACAGTCCACGAGGGGGTATTTT. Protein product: CASSLRRQSTRGYF.